This TCR beta chain was observed in a study of T-cell memory formation after mild COVID-19. Whole-study context: TCR clusters were largely donor specific. The study's findings and limits: While clones contracting from day 15 to 85 were balanced between CD4 and CD8, later expanders leaned CD4+.

This clonotype showed up just a few times. Its antigen is currently unknown. Libraries for TCRalpha and TCRbeta carried sample barcodes and unique molecular identifiers via 5'RACE. Each CDR3 protein is one row after TCRdb ran MiXCR on the 5' RACE reads. The profile covers roughly 600,000 distinct CDR3 sequences, with roughly 18% appearing a single time and approximately 12% taken by the ten largest. The germline V gene has CDR1 MNHEY and CDR2 SVGAGI. The CDR3 length is 15 residues. V lost 4 bases and J lost 6, with 13 bases in between. The V call is TRBV6-5, the J call TRBJ1-6; D gene ambiguous. This TCR was recovered from an adult woman who had mild COVID-19 (a few samples of this study predate the infection). Cell type and time point are not known. The specimen was PBMCs or a T cell subset sorted from them (not recorded which). CDR3 bases: TGTGCCAGCAGTTTTGGTGGTTACGGTAATTCACCCCTCCACTTT. It is translated as CASSFGGYGNSPLHF.